This entry is about one T cell receptor (beta chain). This entry comes from a study of blood T cell repertoires in COVID-19. About the study: The United States, Italy and Spain were the sources of the acute and convalescent COVID-19 samples. Sample material is recorded as cDNA or gDNA derived from T cells, B-cell-depleted T cells, or PBMCs.

The V gene lost 4 bases and the J gene lost 7 bases, with 10 bases spanning the gap. CDR1 DFQATT and CDR2 SNEGSKA come from the germline V gene (reference sequence). This CDR3 is 11 amino acids long. In the study's own analysis: How many nucleated cells were present was estimated from reference gene primer amplification. The table came from immunoSEQ multiplex PCR; TCRdb's copy has only in-frame clones and leaves some out. V, J and clone size derive from that table, while D and trimming were established from the DNA sequence. Of some 270,000 clones in the sample, 80% to 90% are singletons; the top ten hold 9.5% to 11%.

The chain links TRBV20-1 to TRBJ1-2, with D maybe TRBD1 (5 bases). The clonotype was recovered from a woman between 65 and 79 years old with acute or convalescent COVID-19. Sequenced input: peripheral blood. The CDR3 sequence: CSANRGSGYTF. In DNA form, the CDR3 reads TGCAGTGCTAATAGGGGTTCTGGCTACACCTTC.